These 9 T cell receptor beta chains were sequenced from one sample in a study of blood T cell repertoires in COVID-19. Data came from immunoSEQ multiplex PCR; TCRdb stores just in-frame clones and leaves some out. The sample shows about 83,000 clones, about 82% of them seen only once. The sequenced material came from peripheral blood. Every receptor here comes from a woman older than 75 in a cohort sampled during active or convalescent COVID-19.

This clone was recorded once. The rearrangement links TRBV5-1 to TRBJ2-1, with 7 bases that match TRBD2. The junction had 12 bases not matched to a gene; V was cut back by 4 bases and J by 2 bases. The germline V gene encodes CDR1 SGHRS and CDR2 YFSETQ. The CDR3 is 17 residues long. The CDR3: CASSPRLATTTYNEQFF. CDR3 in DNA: TGCGCCAGCAGCCCCAGACTAGCAACCACTACCTACAATGAGCAGTTCTTC.

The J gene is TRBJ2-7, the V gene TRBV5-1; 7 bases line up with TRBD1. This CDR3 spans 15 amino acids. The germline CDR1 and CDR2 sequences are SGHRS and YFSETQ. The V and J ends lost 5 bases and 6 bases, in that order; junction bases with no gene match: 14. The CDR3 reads CASRPMDRSTLEQYF. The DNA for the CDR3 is TGCGCCAGCAGGCCGATGGACAGGTCGACTCTCGAGCAGTACTTC.

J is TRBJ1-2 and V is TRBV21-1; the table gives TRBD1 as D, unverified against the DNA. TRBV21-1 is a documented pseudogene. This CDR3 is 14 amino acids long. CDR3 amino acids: CASSKVGQGFGYTF. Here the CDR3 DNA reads TGTGCCAGCAGCAAAGTGGGACAGGGGTTTGGCTACACCTTC.

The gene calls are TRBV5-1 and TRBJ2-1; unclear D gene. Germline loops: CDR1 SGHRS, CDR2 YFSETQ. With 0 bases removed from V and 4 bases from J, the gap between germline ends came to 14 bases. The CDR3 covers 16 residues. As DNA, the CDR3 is TGCGCCAGCAGCTTGGTGGCCTTGACGGGTTACAATGAGCAGTTCTTC. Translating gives CASSLVALTGYNEQFF.

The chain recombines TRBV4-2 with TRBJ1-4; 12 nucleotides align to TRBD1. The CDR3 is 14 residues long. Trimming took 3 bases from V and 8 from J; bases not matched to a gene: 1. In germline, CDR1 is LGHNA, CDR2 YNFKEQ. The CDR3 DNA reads TGTGCCAGCAGCCAGGGGACAGGGGGCGAAAAACTGTTTTTT. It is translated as CASSQGTGGEKLFF.

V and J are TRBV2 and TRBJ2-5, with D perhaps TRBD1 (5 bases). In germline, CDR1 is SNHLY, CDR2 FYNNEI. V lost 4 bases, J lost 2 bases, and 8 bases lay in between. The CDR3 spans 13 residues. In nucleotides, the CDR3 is TGTGCCAGCAGTGTTCGACAGCAAGAGACCCAGTACTTC. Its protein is CASSVRQQETQYF.

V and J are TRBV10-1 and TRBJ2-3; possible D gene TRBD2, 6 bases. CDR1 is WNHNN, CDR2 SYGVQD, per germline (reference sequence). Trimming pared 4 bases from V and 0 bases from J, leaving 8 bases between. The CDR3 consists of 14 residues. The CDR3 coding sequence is TGCGCCAGCAGTGCTAGCGCGAGCACAGATACGCAGTATTTT. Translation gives CASSASASTDTQYF.

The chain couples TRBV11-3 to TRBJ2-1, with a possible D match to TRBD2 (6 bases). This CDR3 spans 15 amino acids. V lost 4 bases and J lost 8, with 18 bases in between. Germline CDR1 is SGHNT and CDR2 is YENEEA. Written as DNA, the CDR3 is TGTGCCAGCAGCTCCGATGGTACTACGGGAGATGAGCAGTTCTTC. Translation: CASSSDGTTGDEQFF.

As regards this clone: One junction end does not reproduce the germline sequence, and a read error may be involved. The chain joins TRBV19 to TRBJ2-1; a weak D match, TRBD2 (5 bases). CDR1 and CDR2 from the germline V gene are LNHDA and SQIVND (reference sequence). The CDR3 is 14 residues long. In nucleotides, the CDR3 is TGTGCCAGTAGGACGGACTCAACCTATAATGAGCAGTTCTTC. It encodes CASRTDSTYNEQFF.